This TCR beta chain was sequenced for a study of T cell responses to AZD1222 COVID-19 vaccine. Study-wide findings and caveats: AZD1222 recipients seropositive at baseline numbered only 6 or 7. Donors, mostly white British, included more females; clonal diversity was possibly underestimated.

V lost 3 bases and J 8 bases, leaving 7 bases between the germline ends. Germline-derived CDR1 and CDR2 are GTSNPN and SVGIG (reference sequence). The CDR3 covers 11 residues. Comment on this clone: Its specificity is not known.

This table comes from immunoSEQ multiplex PCR, and its TCRdb copy is limited to in-frame clones, with some not included. The table has roughly 80,000 clones, 88% seen once; the top ten hold roughly 4.7%. The sample in question was peripheral blood, obtained on day 0 of MenACWY control vaccination. This TCR was recovered from an adult in good health. The chain recombines TRBV30 with TRBJ1-4, with TRBD1 as a possible D gene (5 bases). The CDR3 here is CAWRDTEKLFF. Written as DNA, the CDR3 is TGTGCCTGGAGGGACACGGAAAAACTGTTTTTT.